A selection of T cell receptor beta chains follows, all from one sample in a study of blood T cell repertoires in COVID-19. Here immunoSEQ multiplex PCR was the method, and the copy in TCRdb shows in-frame clones only, minus some. The sample includes about 270,000 clones, roughly nine tenths of them seen just once. What was sequenced was PBMCs or T cells enriched from blood (not recorded which). These TCRs come from a woman aged 45-59 years who had recovered from COVID-19. The CDR3 runs from the conserved cysteine through the conserved F or W. A D gene is named only where the DNA matches it firmly. Some rows have no size entry. The others give once, few or many, or a class for an expanded clone.

D	V	J	length	size	DNA	CDR3
.	TRBV18	TRBJ2-5	15	.	TGTGCCAGCTCAATCCTTGCGGGAATGGAAGAGACCCAGTACTTC	CASSILAGMEETQYF
.	TRBV7-6	TRBJ2-1	15	once	TGTGCCAGCAGCCAAAGCAATACTAGGATCGATGAGCAGTTCTTC	CASSQSNTRIDEQFF
TRBD2	TRBV14	TRBJ2-1	16	.	TGTGCCAGCAGCCCCCTTCGGGCGGGGGGAGACAATGAGCAGTTCTTC	CASSPLRAGGDNEQFF
TRBD1	TRBV3-1/TRBV3-2	TRBJ2-5	17	.	TGTGCCAGCAGCCACGATCGGGACAGGGGCTCGGGGGAGACCCAGTACTTC	CASSHDRDRGSGETQYF
TRBD1	TRBV19	TRBJ1-1	16	.	TGTGCCAGTAGTAACTCCCCTCAGGGGGCGAGGACTGAAGCTTTCTTT	CASSNSPQGARTEAFF
.	TRBV30	TRBJ1-5	12	.	TGTGCCTGGACCTCGGGGAATCAGCCCCAGCATTTT	CAWTSGNQPQHF
TRBD1	TRBV5-8	TRBJ1-4	15	.	TGTGCCAGCAGTCCACGTAGGGGGCAATTCGGAAAACTGTTTTTT	CASSPRRGQFGKLFF
.	TRBV3-1/TRBV3-2	TRBJ2-5	18	.	TGTGCCAGCAGCCAAGATTATCCGGGGGTCGACTCCGGGGAGACCCAGTACTTC	CASSQDYPGVDSGETQYF
TRBD1	TRBV28	TRBJ1-1	13	.	TGTGCCAGCAGTTTAGTTTGGGACAGTGAAGCTTTCTTT	CASSLVWDSEAFF
.	TRBV27	TRBJ2-5	12	.	TGTGCCAGCAGTTTCCTTCAAGAGACCCAGTACTTC	CASSFLQETQYF
.	TRBV7-2	TRBJ2-7	14	.	TGTGCCAGCAGCTTTACCCGGGACACCTACGAGCAGTACTTC	CASSFTRDTYEQYF